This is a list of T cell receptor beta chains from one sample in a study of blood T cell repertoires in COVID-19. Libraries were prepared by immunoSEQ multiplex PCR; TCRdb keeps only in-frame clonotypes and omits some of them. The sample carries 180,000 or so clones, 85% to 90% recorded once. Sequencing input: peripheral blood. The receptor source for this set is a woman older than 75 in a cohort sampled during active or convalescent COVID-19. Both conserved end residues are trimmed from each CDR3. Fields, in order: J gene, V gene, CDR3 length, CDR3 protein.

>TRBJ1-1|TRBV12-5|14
ASGLVLGDSGTEAF
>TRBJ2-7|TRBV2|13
ASSESQGTYYEQY
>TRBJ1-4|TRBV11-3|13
ASSKSGPTNEKLF
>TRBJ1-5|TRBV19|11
ASSTGGGQPQH
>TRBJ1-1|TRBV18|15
ASSPPGTGVANTEAF
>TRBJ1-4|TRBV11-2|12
ASSDGTGARAKF
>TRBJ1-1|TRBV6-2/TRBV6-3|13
ASSLTRGLNTEAF
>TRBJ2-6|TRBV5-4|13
ASSRDSPGANVLT
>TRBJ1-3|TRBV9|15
ASSVVAGAFSGNTIY
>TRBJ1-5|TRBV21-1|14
ASSGRQGPYNQPQH
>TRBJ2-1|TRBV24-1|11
ATRDRIYNEQF
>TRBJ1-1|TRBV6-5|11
ASSLPGNTEAF
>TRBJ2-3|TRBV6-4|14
ASPQAGTSFEDTQY
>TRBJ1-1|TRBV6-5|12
ASSYSNLRTEAF
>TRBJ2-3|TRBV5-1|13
ASSFSGGSTDTQY
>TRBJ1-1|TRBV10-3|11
AIRDRADTEAF
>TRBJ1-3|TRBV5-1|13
ASSIRQGKGNTIY
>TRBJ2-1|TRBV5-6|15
ASSSYPTSAARDEQF
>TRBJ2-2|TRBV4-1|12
ASSPLPNTGELF
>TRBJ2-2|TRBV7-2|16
ASSQLSSGRAGTGELF
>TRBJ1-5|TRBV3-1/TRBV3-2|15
ASSQANRTLPNQPQH
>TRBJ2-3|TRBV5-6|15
ASSILLALGGADTQY